The clone carrying this T cell receptor (beta chain) showed up just a few times. The V gene's germline CDR1 is LNHNV and CDR2 YYDKDF (reference sequence). V was cut by 3 bases and J by 3 bases, with 10 bases left in between. This CDR3 has 14 residues. Data came from immunoSEQ multiplex PCR; TCRdb stores just in-frame clones and leaves some out. Of about 310,000 clones listed, 80% to 90% are singletons. Cohorts were assigned according to the clinical history that participants reported. This specimen comes from a study of blood T cell repertoires in COVID-19. This sequence originates from a young man who had recovered from COVID-19. Sequenced material: PBMCs or T cells enriched from blood (not recorded which). The chain uses TRBV15 and TRBJ2-3; possibly TRBD2 for D (6 bases). The CDR3 DNA sequence: TGTGCCACCAGCAGGGAGGGTAGAACAGATACGCAGTATTTT. Protein product: CATSREGRTDTQYF.